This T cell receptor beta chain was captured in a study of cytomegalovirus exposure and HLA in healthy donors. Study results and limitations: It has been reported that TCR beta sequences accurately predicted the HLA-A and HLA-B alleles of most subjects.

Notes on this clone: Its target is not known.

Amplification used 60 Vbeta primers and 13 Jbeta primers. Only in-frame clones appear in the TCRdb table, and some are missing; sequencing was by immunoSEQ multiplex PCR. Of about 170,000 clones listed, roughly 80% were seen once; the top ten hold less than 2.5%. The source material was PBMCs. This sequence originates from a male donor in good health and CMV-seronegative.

The CDR3 DNA sequence: TGTGCCAGCAGTGACGAGGGGACATCCAATCAGCCCCAGCATTTT. Amino acid sequence: CASSDEGTSNQPQHF. The V gene is TRBV6-4, the J gene TRBJ1-5, with D possibly being TRBD1 (6 bases). The germline gives CDR1 MRHNA, CDR2 SNTAGT. The CDR3 spans 15 residues. The ends were cut back, 2 bases at V and 3 bases at J, with 11 bases in the middle.